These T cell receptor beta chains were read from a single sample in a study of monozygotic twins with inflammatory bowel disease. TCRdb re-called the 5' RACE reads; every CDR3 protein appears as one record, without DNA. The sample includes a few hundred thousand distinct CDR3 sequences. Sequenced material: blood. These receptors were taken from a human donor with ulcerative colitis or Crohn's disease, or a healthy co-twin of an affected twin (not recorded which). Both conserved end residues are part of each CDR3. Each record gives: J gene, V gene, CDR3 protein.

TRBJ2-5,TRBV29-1,CSVEMAGETQYF
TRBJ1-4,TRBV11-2,CASSLGGPGSENNEKLFF
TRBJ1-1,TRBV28,CASSGGAENTEAFF
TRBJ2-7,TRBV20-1,CSANWRLGTSGGYEQYF
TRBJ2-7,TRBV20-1,CSARGSAGFSYEQYF
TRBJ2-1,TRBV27,CASRLGLAGGDNEQFF
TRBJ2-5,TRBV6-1,CASSRQLIETQYF
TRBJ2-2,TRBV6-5,CASSFRRGGPATGELFF
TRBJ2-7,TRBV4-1,CASSQDAGDEQYF
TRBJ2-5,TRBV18,CASSLIMGETQYF
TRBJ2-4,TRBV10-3,CAISESAALAKNIQYF
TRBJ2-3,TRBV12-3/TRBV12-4,CASSLDRGRDTQYF
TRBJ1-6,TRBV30,CAYSAAENYNSPLHF
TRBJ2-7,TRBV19,CASSIRLPIVGVSYEQYF
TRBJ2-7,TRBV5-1,CASSKFPGLADTRLYEQYF
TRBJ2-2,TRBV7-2,CASSFPTSGGRTGELFF
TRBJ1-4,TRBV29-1,CSVRRGNEKLFF
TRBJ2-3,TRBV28,CASSPALSTDTQYF
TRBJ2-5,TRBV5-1,CASSRSGSGRPETQYF
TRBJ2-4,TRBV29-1,CSVAGGAKNIQYF
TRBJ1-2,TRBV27,CASSSMGKGFYGYTF
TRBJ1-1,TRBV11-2,CASSLVKTGIFSGDTEAFF
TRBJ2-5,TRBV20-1,CSPKYGYQETQYF